The clone carrying this TCR beta chain was seen ten or more times. Its specificity is not known. One entry per CDR3 protein results from TCRdb running MiXCR on the 5' RACE reads. This sample has about 40,000 distinct CDR3 sequences, with 7.5% to 9% found just once. The data are from a study of early T cells in non-severe SARS-CoV-2 infection. Study summary: The chains were unpaired, and the sequenced material was bulk RNA from unsorted whole blood.

V gave up 6 bases and J gave up 7 bases, with 9 bases separating them. This CDR3 region has 12 residues. Germline-derived CDR1 and CDR2 are MNHEY and SVGEGT. Overall study results and limits: The VDJdb matching leaned toward anti-spike CD8 responses and overlooked private and CD4 specificities.

The sequence was collected from an adult who was a healthcare worker with PCR-confirmed SARS-CoV-2 infection or an uninfected control (not recorded which). The chain combines TRBV6-2 or TRBV6-3 with TRBJ2-2; D possibly corresponds to TRBD1 (6 bases). The sample was whole blood, taken at baseline. CDR3 sequence reads: CASSLQGGELFF. The CDR3 nucleotides are TGTGCCAGCAGCCTACAGGGCGGGGAGCTGTTTTTT.